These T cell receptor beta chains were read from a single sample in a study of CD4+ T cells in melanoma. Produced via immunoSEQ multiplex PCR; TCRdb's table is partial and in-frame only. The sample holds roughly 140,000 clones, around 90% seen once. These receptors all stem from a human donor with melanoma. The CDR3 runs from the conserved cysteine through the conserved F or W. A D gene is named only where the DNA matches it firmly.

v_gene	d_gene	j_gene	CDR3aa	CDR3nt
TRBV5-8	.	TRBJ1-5	CASSLYARGIKGEPQHF	TGTGCCAGCAGCCTTTACGCAAGGGGGATTAAAGGCGAGCCCCAGCATTTT
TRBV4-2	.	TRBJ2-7	CASSEGSTLEQYF	TGTGCCAGCAGCGAAGGGTCCACCCTCGAGCAGTACTTC
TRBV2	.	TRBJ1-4	CASRGLQGSEKLFF	TGTGCCAGCAGGGGGCTACAGGGTAGTGAAAAACTGTTTTTT
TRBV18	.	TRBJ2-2	CASSPSTVNTGELFF	TGTGCCAGCTCACCATCGACAGTGAACACCGGGGAGCTGTTTTTT
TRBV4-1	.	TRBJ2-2	CASSQEASTGELFF	TGCGCCAGCAGCCAAGAAGCCAGCACCGGGGAGCTGTTTTTT
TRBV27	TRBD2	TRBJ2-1	CASSPHTSGGYNEQFF	TGTGCCAGCAGTCCTCACACTAGCGGGGGTTACAATGAGCAGTTCTTC
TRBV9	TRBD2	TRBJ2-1	CASSHSWRGAGAMEQFF	TGTGCCAGCAGCCACTCCTGGCGGGGGGCAGGAGCAATGGAGCAGTTCTTC
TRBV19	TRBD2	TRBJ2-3	CASSIRVAGTYTQYF	TGTGCCAGTAGTATAAGGGTAGCGGGGACTTATACGCAGTATTTT
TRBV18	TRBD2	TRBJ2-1	CASSVAGDEQFF	TGTGCCAGCTCAGTAGCGGGGGATGAGCAGTTCTTC
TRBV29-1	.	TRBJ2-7	CSVTLARASYEQYF	TGCAGCGTTACTTTAGCGCGGGCCAGTTACGAGCAGTACTTC